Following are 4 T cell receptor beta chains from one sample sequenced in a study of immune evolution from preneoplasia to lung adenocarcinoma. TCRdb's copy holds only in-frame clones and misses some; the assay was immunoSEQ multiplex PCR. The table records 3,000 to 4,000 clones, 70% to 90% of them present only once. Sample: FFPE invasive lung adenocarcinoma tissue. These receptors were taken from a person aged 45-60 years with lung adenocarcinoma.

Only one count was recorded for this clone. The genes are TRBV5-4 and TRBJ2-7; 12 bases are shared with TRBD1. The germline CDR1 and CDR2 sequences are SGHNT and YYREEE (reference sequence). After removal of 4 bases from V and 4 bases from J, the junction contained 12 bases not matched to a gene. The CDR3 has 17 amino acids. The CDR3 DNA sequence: TGTGCCAGCAGCGATCGGACCGGGACAGGGGGCGCGTACGAGCAGTACTTC. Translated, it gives CASSDRTGTGGAYEQYF.

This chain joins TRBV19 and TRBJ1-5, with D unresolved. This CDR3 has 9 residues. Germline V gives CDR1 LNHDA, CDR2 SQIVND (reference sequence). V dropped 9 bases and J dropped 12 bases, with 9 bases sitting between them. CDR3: CASGPHQHF. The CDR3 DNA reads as TGTGCCAGCGGACCACACCAGCATTTT.

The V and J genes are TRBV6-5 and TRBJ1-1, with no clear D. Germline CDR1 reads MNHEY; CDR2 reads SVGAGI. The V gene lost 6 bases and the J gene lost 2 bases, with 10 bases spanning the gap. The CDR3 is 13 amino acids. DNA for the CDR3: TGTGCCAGCAGAGAGTCGTCAAACACTGAAGCTTTCTTT. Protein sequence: CASRESSNTEAFF.

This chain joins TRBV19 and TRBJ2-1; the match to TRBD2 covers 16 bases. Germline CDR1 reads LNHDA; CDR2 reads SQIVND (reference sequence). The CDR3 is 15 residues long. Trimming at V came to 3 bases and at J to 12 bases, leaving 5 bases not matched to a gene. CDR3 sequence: CASSIMGLAGGLQFF. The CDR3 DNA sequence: TGTGCCAGTAGTATTATGGGACTAGCGGGGGGGTTGCAGTTCTTC.